This T cell receptor beta chain was captured in a study of OX40 agonist ivuxolimab in advanced cancers. As for the study in general: Prior anti-PD-1, anti-PD-L1 or anti-CTLA-4 therapy did not bar entry, and approximately 43% had some.

V was shortened by 4 bases and J by 2 bases, with 9 bases between the two germline ends. The CDR3 is made up of 13 amino acids. Germline V lookup: CDR1 SGHVS, CDR2 FQNEAQ. Clones were sequenced by immunoSEQ multiplex PCR, and TCRdb holds only the in-frame ones, with some missing. The sample holds some 17,000 clones; 80% to 95% are singletons and the top ten take 7.2%. This rearrangement joins TRBV7-8 to TRBJ2-7; possible D gene TRBD2, 5 bases. The source of this sequence is an adult with an advanced solid tumor such as melanoma, head and neck, liver or kidney cancer. The source was CD4+ or CD8+ T cells sorted from blood, collected in a trial of the OX40 agonist ivuxolimab. For the CDR3, the DNA is TGTGCCAGCAGCTATGGGAGTGCCTACGAGCAGTACTTC. Protein: CASSYGSAYEQYF.